A single sample gave rise to the 28 T cell receptor beta chains below, sequenced in a study of OX40 agonist ivuxolimab in advanced cancers. Some clones are missing from TCRdb's copy, which holds only in-frame ones; the method was immunoSEQ multiplex PCR. The data hold tens of thousands of clones, with approximately 86% observed a single time. The sample here was CD4+ or CD8+ T cells sorted from blood, taken in a trial of the OX40 agonist ivuxolimab. Receptors were obtained from an adult with an advanced solid tumor such as melanoma, head and neck, liver or kidney cancer.

This chain uses TRBV6-6 with TRBJ2-3; D is unclear. The CDR3 spans 13 residues. V was cut by 2 bases and J by 0 bases, with 3 bases left in between. Looked up from germline, CDR1 is MNHNY and CDR2 is SVGAGI (reference sequence). In DNA form, the CDR3 reads TGTGCCAGCAGTTACGTCAGCACAGATACGCAGTATTTT. Its protein is CASSYVSTDTQYF.

The rearrangement uses TRBV29-1 and TRBJ1-2; D ambiguous. The ends were cut back, 2 bases at V and 1 base at J, with 11 bases in the middle. The CDR3 loop spans 14 amino acids. Germline lookup yields CDR1 SQVTM and CDR2 ANQGSEA. The CDR3 DNA reads TGCAGCGTTGAATGGGCAGCACGTAACTATGGCTACACCTTC. This codes for CSVEWAARNYGYTF.

The chain links TRBV11-2 to TRBJ1-4, with D tentatively TRBD1 (5 bases). Per germline, CDR1 SGHAT and CDR2 FQNNGV. The CDR3 runs 17 residues. The V and J ends lost 1 base and 8 bases respectively, with 20 bases between them. The CDR3 region is CASSLGGPGRDGEKLFF. CDR3 in DNA: TGTGCCAGCAGCTTAGGTGGTCCCGGCAGGGATGGAGAAAAACTGTTTTTT.

The chain is built from TRBV5-4 and TRBJ1-2, with D uncertain. Germline assignment: CDR1 SGHNT and CDR2 YYREEE (reference sequence). Trimming left V 0 bases short and J 6 bases short, with 12 bases between. This CDR3 contains 14 residues. This CDR3 reads CASSLGLTDDGYTF. Written as DNA, the CDR3 is TGTGCCAGCAGCTTGGGACTTACTGACGATGGCTACACCTTC.

This chain uses TRBV28 with TRBJ1-2; 7 positions agree with TRBD1. Germline trimming cut 6 bases from V and 5 bases from J; bases unmatched to any gene: 9. The germline V gene encodes CDR1 MDHEN and CDR2 SYDVKM. The CDR3 extends over 14 amino acids. The DNA of the CDR3 is TGTGCCAGCAGCAGAGGACAGGCGCTATATGGCTACACCTTC. It translates to CASSRGQALYGYTF.

The rearrangement uses TRBV11-3 and TRBJ1-6; D remains unclear. V dropped 2 bases and J dropped 19 bases, with 3 bases sitting between them. Germline assignment: CDR1 SGHNT and CDR2 YENEEA. The CDR3 is 8 residues long. The CDR3 nucleotides are TGTGCCAGCAGCTTATCACACTTT. This codes for CASSLSHF.

The rearrangement uses TRBV19 and TRBJ1-5; 7 bases align to TRBD1. J lost 5 bases, V lost 3 bases, and 4 bases had no gene match. Germline values: CDR1 LNHDA, CDR2 SQIVND (reference sequence). The CDR3 totals 14 residues. CDR3 in DNA: TGTGCCAGTAGTATCTCAGGGGGAGATCAGCCCCAGCATTTT. This sequence encodes CASSISGGDQPQHF. Drawing the rest from reference TRBV19 and TRBJ1-5, the complete variable domain is DGGITQSPKYLFRKEGQNVTLSCEQNLNHDAMYWYRQDPGQGLRLIYYSQIVNDFQKGDIAEGYSVSREKKESFPLTVTSAQKNPTAFYLCASSISGGDQPQHFGDGTRLSIL.

The genes are TRBV7-2 and TRBJ1-6; the D is unclear. Germline CDR1 and CDR2: SGHTA and FQGNSA. The CDR3 covers 14 residues. Trimming took 3 bases from V and 7 from J, leaving 10 bases between them. CDR3 residues: CASSLPPGNSPLHF. CDR3 coding DNA: TGTGCCAGCAGCTTGCCCCCTGGGAATTCACCCCTCCACTTT. Variable domain in full (rest from reference TRBV7-2 and TRBJ1-6): GAGVSQSPSNKVTEKGKDVELRCDPISGHTALYWYRQSLGQGLEFLIYFQGNSAPDKSGLPSDRFSAERTGGSVSTLTIQRTQQEDSAVYLCASSLPPGNSPLHFGNGTRLTVT.

V gene TRBV6-6 combines with J gene TRBJ2-4; the D is unclear. With 5 bases removed from V and 0 bases from J, the gap between germline ends came to 8 bases. The CDR3 is 14 amino acids. Germline values: CDR1 MNHNY, CDR2 SVGAGI (reference sequence). CDR3 in amino acids: CASSRDLAKNIQYF. The DNA of the CDR3 is TGTGCCAGCAGTCGAGATTTAGCCAAAAACATTCAGTACTTC.

The chain joins TRBV6-4 to TRBJ2-3, with 7 bases fitting TRBD1. Trimming removed 5 bases from V and 2 bases from J; junction bases left unmatched: 4. Germline V gene sequence: CDR1 MRHNA, CDR2 SNTAGT. The CDR3 is 14 residues long. This chain's CDR3 is CASSPTGITDTQYF. The CDR3 nucleotides read TGTGCCAGCAGTCCGACAGGGATCACAGATACGCAGTATTTT.

This clone was seen a single time. The chain recombines TRBV15 with TRBJ1-2; 7 bases agree with TRBD1. This CDR3 comprises 14 residues. Germline CDR1 and CDR2: LNHNV and YYDKDF (reference sequence). V was pared by 0 bases and J by 8 bases, with 6 bases of the junction left unmatched. CDR3 loop: CATSRDHQGVGYTF. DNA for the CDR3: TGTGCCACCAGCAGAGATCACCAGGGGGTGGGCTACACCTTC.

V and J are TRBV5-1 and TRBJ1-3; maybe TRBD1 (5 bases). This CDR3 has 14 residues. CDR1 and CDR2 (germline): SGHRS, YFSETQ. Trimming left V 4 bases short and J 4 bases short, with 12 bases between. The CDR3 region has the DNA TGCGCCAGCAGCACCCAGGGAGGAGGAAACACCATATATTTT. This gives the protein CASSTQGGGNTIYF.

The rearrangement uses TRBV6-5 and TRBJ2-7; 8 positions match TRBD1. This CDR3 comprises 14 residues. Trimming removed 2 bases from V and 6 bases from J; junction bases left unmatched: 6. Germline V CDR1 and CDR2: MNHEY, SVGAGI. CDR3 residues: CASSYDGTGGEQYV. In nucleotides, the CDR3 is TGTGCCAGCAGTTACGACGGGACAGGAGGCGAGCAGTACGTC.

CDR3: CASSSSSGANVLTF. The CDR3 nucleotides read TGCGCCAGCAGCTCCAGCTCTGGGGCCAACGTCCTGACTTTC. The chain carries TRBV5-1 and TRBJ2-6, with D unresolved. V lost 3 bases and J 0 bases, leaving 4 bases between the germline ends. Germline CDR1 SGHRS, CDR2 YFSETQ. This CDR3 region has 14 residues.

On this clone: Sequence at one end of the junction differs from germline and may be a read error. V usage is TRBV28 and J usage is TRBJ1-6; TRBD1 is a possible D gene (5 bases). This CDR3 has 14 amino acids. Germline CDR1 reads MDHEN; CDR2 reads SYDVKM. As DNA, the CDR3 is TGTGCCAGCAGTTTATATGGGGAGAGGGGCAGGACGATTTTT. Protein: CASSLYGERGRTIF.

The chain is built from TRBV7-9 and TRBJ2-2; D may be TRBD2 (6 bases). Germline CDR1 and CDR2: SEHNR and FQNEAQ (reference sequence). This CDR3 region has 17 residues. V lost 6 bases, J lost 0 bases, and 17 bases lay in between. The CDR3 DNA sequence: TGTGCCAGCAGTCGTTTGGGAGGCGAGACGAACACCGGGGAGCTGTTTTTT. Translating gives CASSRLGGETNTGELFF.

The chain has TRBV6-5 and TRBJ2-1, with D possibly TRBD1 on 6 matching bases. The CDR3 is made up of 14 amino acids. V was cut by 11 bases and J by 7 bases, with 21 bases left in between. CDR1 and CDR2 (germline): MNHEY, SVGAGI. The CDR3 DNA is TGTGCCGGTAGAAAAGGGGGATCTGAGAATGAGCAGTTCTTC. Amino acids: CAGRKGGSENEQFF.

The genes are TRBV5-4 and TRBJ1-6; maybe TRBD1 (6 bases). The germline V and J ends were trimmed by 4 bases and 3 bases, with 8 bases remaining between them. The CDR3 spans 14 residues. Germline lookup yields CDR1 SGHNT and CDR2 YYREEE (reference sequence). Here the CDR3 reads CASSRQDYNSPLHF. The CDR3 DNA sequence: TGTGCCAGCAGCCGACAGGACTATAATTCACCCCTCCACTTT.

This chain links TRBV27 with TRBJ1-1, with 7 bases lining up with TRBD1. The trim removed 1 base at V and 5 bases at J, leaving 4 bases unmatched. CDR1 is MNHEY, CDR2 SMNVEV, per germline (reference sequence). The CDR3 consists of 14 residues. CDR3: CASSLYDRETEAFF. As DNA, the CDR3 is TGTGCCAGCAGTTTATATGACAGGGAAACTGAAGCTTTCTTT.

The chain joins TRBV5-4 to TRBJ1-6, with unresolved D. V was pared by 5 bases and J by 10 bases, with 13 bases between. There are 13 residues in the CDR3. Germline values: CDR1 SGHNT, CDR2 YYREEE (reference sequence). The CDR3 nucleotides read TGTGCCAGCAGTTCGGGGTTGGGGTCACCCCTCCACTTT. Its protein is CASSSGLGSPLHF.

The V and J genes are TRBV28 and TRBJ2-2, with TRBD2 as a possible D gene (5 bases). Trimming cost V 7 bases and J 2 bases, with 17 bases left between them. This CDR3 region has 16 residues. Looked up from germline, CDR1 is MDHEN and CDR2 is SYDVKM. The CDR3 loop is CASTPTRAANTGELFF. Here the CDR3 DNA reads TGTGCCAGCACCCCGACGAGGGCCGCCAACACCGGGGAGCTGTTTTTT.

This chain connects TRBV2 to TRBJ1-2; no definite D call. V was clipped by 2 bases and J by 3 bases, with 10 bases between them. Germline V gene lookup returns CDR1 SNHLY and CDR2 FYNNEI. The CDR3 loop spans 14 amino acids. CDR3 region: CASSELAAYYGYTF. As DNA, the CDR3 is TGTGCCAGCAGTGAATTGGCAGCCTACTATGGCTACACCTTC.

This clone was observed a handful of times. The V and J genes are TRBV27 and TRBJ2-7; 8 positions agree with TRBD1. Trimming removed 4 bases from V and 7 bases from J; junction bases left unmatched: 12. CDR1 is MNHEY, CDR2 SMNVEV, per germline (reference sequence). The length of the CDR3 is 15 residues. In DNA, the CDR3 is TGTGCCAGCAGTTCCGGCGGGACAGGTGGTAGGGAGCAGTACTTC. Amino acid sequence: CASSSGGTGGREQYF.

The chain joins TRBV6-1 to TRBJ1-3, with D uncertain. Germline V lookup: CDR1 MNHNS, CDR2 SASEGT. V shed 11 bases and J shed 0 bases, with 14 bases lying between them. This CDR3 spans 14 amino acids. The CDR3 DNA is TGTGCCCTCCAACATTGGGACTCTGGAAACACCATATATTTT. Translating it yields CALQHWDSGNTIYF.

The chain is built from TRBV5-1 and TRBJ2-7; 12 nucleotides align to TRBD1. V lost 2 bases to trimming and J lost 6 bases; unmatched junction nucleotides: 3. The CDR3 contains 14 residues. Germline CDR1 is SGHRS and CDR2 is YFSETQ. This CDR3 is CASSFGTGGTEQYF. In DNA, the CDR3 is TGCGCCAGCAGCTTCGGGACAGGGGGCACCGAGCAGTACTTC.

This clone appeared once. The chain recombines TRBV11-2 with TRBJ1-1; D is uncertain. CDR1 and CDR2 from the germline V gene are SGHAT and FQNNGV. Trimming pared 6 bases from V and 1 base from J, leaving 12 bases between. The CDR3 extends over 14 amino acids. The CDR3 is CASSWAGKNTEAFF. The CDR3 nucleotides read TGTGCCAGCAGTTGGGCGGGAAAGAACACTGAAGCTTTCTTT.

The rearrangement joins TRBV11-2 to TRBJ2-1; 11 bases agree with TRBD2. Germline trimming cut 2 bases from V and 10 bases from J; bases unmatched to any gene: 7. The CDR3 contains 15 residues. The germline CDR1 and CDR2 sequences are SGHAT and FQNNGV. CDR3 sequence reads: CASSLLLAGGLEQFF. CDR3 DNA sequence: TGTGCCAGCAGCTTACTCCTAGCGGGGGGTTTGGAGCAGTTCTTC.

V gene TRBV6-6 combines with J gene TRBJ2-2, with D tentatively TRBD2 (5 bases). CDR1 is MNHNY and CDR2 is SVGAGI in the germline V gene (reference sequence). The length of the CDR3 is 13 residues. With 4 bases removed from V and 7 bases from J, the gap between germline ends came to 10 bases. CDR3 region: CASSFEGHGELFF. CDR3 sequence (DNA): TGTGCCAGCAGTTTTGAGGGCCACGGGGAGCTGTTTTTT.